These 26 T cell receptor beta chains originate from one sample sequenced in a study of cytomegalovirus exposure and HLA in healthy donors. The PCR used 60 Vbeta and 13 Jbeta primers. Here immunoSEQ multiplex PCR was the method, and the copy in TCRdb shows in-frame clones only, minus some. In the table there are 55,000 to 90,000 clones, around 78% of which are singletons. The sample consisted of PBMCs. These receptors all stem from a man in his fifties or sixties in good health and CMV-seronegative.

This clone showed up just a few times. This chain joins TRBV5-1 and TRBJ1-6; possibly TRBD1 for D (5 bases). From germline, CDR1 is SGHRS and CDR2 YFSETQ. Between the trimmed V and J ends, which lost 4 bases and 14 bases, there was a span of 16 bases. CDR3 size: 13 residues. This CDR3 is CASSPRGDGTLHF. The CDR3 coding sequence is TGCGCCAGCAGCCCCCGGGGGGACGGAACCCTCCACTTT.

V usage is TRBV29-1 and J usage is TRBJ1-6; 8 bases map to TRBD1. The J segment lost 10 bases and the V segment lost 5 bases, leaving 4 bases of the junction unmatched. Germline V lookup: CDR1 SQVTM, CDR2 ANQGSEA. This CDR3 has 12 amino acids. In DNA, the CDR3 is TGCAGCGTTAGACAGGGGACCTCACCCCTCCACTTT. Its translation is CSVRQGTSPLHF.

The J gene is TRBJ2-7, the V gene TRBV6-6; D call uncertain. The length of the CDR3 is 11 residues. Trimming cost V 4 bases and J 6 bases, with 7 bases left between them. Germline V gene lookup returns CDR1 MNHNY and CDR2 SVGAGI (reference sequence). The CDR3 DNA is TGTGCCAGCAGTTCCGTCGGCGAGCAGTACTTC. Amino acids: CASSSVGEQYF.

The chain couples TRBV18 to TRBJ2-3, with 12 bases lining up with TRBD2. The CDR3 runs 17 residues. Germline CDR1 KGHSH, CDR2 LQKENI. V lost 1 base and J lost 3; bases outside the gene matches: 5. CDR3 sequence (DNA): TGTGCCAGCTCACCACTGACTAGCGGGAGTACGACAGATACGCAGTATTTT. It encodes CASSPLTSGSTTDTQYF. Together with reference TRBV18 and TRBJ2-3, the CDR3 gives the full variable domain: NAGVMQNPRHLVRRRGQEARLRCSPMKGHSHVYWYRQLPEEGLKFMVYLQKENIIDESGMPKERFSAEFPKEGPSILRIQQVVRGDSAAYFCASSPLTSGSTTDTQYFGPGTRLTVL.

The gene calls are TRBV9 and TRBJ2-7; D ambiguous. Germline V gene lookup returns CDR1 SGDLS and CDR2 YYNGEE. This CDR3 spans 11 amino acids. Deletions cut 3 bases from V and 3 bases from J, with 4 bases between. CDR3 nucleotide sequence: TGTGCCAGCAGCGCCAACTACGAGCAGTACTTC. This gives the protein CASSANYEQYF.

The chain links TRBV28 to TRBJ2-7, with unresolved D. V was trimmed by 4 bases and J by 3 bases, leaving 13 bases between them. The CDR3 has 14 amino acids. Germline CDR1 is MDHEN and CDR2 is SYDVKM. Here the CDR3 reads CASSYVETDYEQYF. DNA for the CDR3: TGTGCCAGCAGTTACGTGGAGACCGACTACGAGCAGTACTTC.

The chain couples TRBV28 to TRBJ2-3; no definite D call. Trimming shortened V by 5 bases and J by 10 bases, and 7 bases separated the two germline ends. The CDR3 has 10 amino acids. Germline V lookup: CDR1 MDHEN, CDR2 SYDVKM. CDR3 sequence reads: CASSQFAQYF. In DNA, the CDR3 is TGTGCCAGCAGTCAATTTGCGCAGTATTTT. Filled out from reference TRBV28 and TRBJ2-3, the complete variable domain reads DVKVTQSSRYLVKRTGEKVFLECVQDMDHENMFWYRQDPGLGLRLIYFSYDVKMKEKGDIPEGYSVSREKKERFSLILESASTNQTSMYLCASSQFAQYFGPGTRLTVL.

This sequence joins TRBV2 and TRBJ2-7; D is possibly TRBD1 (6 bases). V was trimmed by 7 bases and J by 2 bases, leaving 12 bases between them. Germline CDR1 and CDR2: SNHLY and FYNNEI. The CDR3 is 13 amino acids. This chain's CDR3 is CASKGQFTYEQYF. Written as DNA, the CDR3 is TGTGCCAGCAAAGGACAGTTTACCTACGAGCAGTACTTC.

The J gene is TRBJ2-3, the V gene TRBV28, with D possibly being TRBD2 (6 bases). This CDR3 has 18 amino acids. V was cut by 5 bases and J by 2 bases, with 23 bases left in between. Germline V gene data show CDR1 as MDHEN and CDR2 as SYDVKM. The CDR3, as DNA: TGTGCCAGCAGTCAGATGAAGGGAGGTACCCTACTCACAGATACGCAGTATTTT. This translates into CASSQMKGGTLLTDTQYF.

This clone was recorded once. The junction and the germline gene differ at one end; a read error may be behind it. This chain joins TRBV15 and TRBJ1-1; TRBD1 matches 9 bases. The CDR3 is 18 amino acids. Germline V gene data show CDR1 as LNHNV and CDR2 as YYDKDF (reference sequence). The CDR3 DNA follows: TGTGCCACCAGCCGAGAAGGGACAGGGCGTGTCATGAACACTGAAGCTTTCTTT. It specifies CATSREGTGRVMNTEAFF.

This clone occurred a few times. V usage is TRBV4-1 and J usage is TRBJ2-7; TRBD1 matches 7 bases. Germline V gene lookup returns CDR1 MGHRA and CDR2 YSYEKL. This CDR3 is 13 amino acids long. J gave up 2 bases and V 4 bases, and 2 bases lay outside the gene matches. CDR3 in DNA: TGCGCCAGCAGCCTAGACAGGGCCTACGAGCAGTACTTC. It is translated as CASSLDRAYEQYF.

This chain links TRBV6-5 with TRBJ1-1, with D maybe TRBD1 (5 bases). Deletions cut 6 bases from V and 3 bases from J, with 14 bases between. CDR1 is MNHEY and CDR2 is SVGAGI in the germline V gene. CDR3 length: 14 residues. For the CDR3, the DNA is TGTGCCAGCAGGACAGAAGGGGCTTACACTGAAGCTTTCTTT. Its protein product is CASRTEGAYTEAFF.

CDR3 in DNA: TGTGCCATCAGGGGGGGCTCTGGGGCCAACGTCCTGACTTTC. Encoded protein: CAIRGGSGANVLTF. The chain uses TRBV10-3 and TRBJ2-6, with D possibly TRBD2 on 6 matching bases. The CDR3 has 14 amino acids. Germline CDR1 is ENHRY and CDR2 is SYGVKD. Trimming removed 6 bases at V and 0 bases at J, with 6 bases between.

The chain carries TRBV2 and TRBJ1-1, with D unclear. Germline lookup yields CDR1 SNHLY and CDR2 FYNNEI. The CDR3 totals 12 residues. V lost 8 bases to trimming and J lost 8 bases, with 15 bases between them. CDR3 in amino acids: CASRNAGGEAFF. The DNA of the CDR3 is TGTGCCAGCCGGAACGCGGGCGGAGAAGCTTTCTTT.

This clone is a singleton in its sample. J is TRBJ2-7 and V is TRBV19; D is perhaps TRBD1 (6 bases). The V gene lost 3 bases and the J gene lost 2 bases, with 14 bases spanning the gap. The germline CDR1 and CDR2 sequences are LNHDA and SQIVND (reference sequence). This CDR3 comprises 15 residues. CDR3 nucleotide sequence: TGTGCCAGTAGTATCGGACAGATCTCAACCTACGAGCAGTACTTC. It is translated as CASSIGQISTYEQYF. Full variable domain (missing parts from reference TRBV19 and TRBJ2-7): DGGITQSPKYLFRKEGQNVTLSCEQNLNHDAMYWYRQDPGQGLRLIYYSQIVNDFQKGDIAEGYSVSREKKESFPLTVTSAQKNPTAFYLCASSIGQISTYEQYFGPGTRLTVT.

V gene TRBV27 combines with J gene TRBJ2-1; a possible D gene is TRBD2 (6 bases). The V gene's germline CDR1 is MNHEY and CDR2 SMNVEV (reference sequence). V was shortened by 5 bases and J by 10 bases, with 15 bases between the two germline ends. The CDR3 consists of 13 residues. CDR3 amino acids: CASSPRGSGEQFF. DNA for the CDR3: TGTGCCAGCAGTCCCAGAGGAAGCGGGGAGCAGTTCTTC.

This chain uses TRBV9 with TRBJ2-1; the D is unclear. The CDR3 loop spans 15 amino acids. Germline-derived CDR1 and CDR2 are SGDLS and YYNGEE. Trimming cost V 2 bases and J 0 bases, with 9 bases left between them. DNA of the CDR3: TGTGCCAGCAGCGTGAGAAGTATCTCCTACAATGAGCAGTTCTTC. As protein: CASSVRSISYNEQFF.

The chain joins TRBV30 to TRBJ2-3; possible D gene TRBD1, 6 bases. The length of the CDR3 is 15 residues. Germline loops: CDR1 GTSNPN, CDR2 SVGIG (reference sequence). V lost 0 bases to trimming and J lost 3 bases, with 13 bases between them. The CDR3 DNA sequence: TGTGCCTGGAGTGTAAGACAGGTCCCGACAGATACGCAGTATTTT. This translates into CAWSVRQVPTDTQYF.

DNA of the CDR3: TGTGCCAGCTCACCAATGAGGGGGAGCACCGGGGAGCTGTTTTTT. This encodes CASSPMRGSTGELFF. The J gene is TRBJ2-2, the V gene TRBV18, with a weak D call TRBD1 (6 bases). Between the trimmed V and J ends, which lost 2 bases and 4 bases, there was a span of 11 bases. This CDR3 comprises 15 residues. The germline gives CDR1 KGHSH, CDR2 LQKENI.

Here the CDR3 reads CASSFTGINQPQHF. The CDR3 DNA reads as TGTGCCAGCAGCTTCACAGGAATAAATCAGCCCCAGCATTTT. V gene TRBV7-8 combines with J gene TRBJ1-5; D might be TRBD1 (5 bases). CDR1 and CDR2 (germline): SGHVS, FQNEAQ. The CDR3 sequence is 14 residues long. Trimming removed 3 bases from V and 4 bases from J, with 10 bases in between.

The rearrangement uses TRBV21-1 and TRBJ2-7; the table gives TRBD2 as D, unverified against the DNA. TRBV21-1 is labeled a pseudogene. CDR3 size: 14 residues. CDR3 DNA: TGTGCCAGCATTAGAGAGGACGGGGACTACGAGCAGTACTTC. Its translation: CASIREDGDYEQYF.

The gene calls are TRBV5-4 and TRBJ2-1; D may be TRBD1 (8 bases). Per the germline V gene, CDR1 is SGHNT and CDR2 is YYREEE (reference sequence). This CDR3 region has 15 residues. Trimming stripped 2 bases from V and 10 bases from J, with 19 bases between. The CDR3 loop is CASSLGQGWGGEQFF. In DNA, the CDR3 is TGTGCCAGCAGCTTAGGACAGGGTTGGGGGGGGGAGCAGTTCTTC.

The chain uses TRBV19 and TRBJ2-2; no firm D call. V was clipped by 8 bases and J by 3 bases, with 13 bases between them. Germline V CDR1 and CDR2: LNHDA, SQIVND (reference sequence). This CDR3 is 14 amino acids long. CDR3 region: CASEVLFDTGELFF. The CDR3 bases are TGTGCCAGTGAGGTGCTATTCGACACCGGGGAGCTGTTTTTT.

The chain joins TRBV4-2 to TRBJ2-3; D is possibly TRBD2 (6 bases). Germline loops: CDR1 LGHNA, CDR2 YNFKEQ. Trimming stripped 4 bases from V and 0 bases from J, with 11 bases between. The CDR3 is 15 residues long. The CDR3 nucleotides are TGTGCCAGCAGCCCGACCGGGACTAGCACAGATACGCAGTATTTT. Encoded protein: CASSPTGTSTDTQYF.

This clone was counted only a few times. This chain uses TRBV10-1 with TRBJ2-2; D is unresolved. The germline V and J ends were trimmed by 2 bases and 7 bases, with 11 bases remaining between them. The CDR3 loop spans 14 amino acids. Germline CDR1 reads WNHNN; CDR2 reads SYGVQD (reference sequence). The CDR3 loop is CASSELPLGGELFF. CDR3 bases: TGCGCCAGCAGTGAGCTTCCTCTCGGCGGGGAGCTGTTTTTT.

The DNA of the CDR3 is TGTGCCTGGTCGGGACACTCGAAAGGCAAAGCTTTCTTT. It encodes CAWSGHSKGKAFF. This chain joins TRBV30 and TRBJ1-1; perhaps TRBD1 as D (6 bases). The CDR3 contains 13 residues. The V end lost 5 bases, the J end lost 9 bases, and 19 bases lay between the germline ends. In germline, CDR1 is GTSNPN, CDR2 SVGIG (reference sequence).